This T cell receptor (beta chain) was documented in a study of T-cell reconstitution after alpha-beta-depleted transplantation in children. This clonotype was observed at least ten times. Unique molecular identifiers featured in how the TCRbeta library was prepared. MiXCR was run by TCRdb on the PCR reads, yielding one entry per CDR3 protein. The data contain around 680,000 distinct CDR3 sequences, roughly 15% of them singletons. V shed 0 bases and J 1 base; nucleotides not matched to a gene: 6. The germline gives CDR1 SGHRS, CDR2 YFSETQ. The CDR3 is 16 amino acids. This sequence originates from a human donor who donated a stem cell graft to a child with acute myeloid leukemia. Source: PBMCs from the stem cell graft donor, taken from the stem cell graft. This chain connects TRBV5-1 to TRBJ1-1; 7 bases fit TRBD1. CDR3 loop: CASSLADRVANTEAFF. The CDR3 region has the DNA TGCGCCAGCAGCTTGGCAGACAGGGTGGCGAACACTGAAGCTTTCTTT. The full variable domain, with the rest looked up from reference TRBV5-1 and TRBJ1-1, is KAGVTQTPRYLIKTRGQQVTLSCSPISGHRSVSWYQQTPGQGLQFLFEYFSETQRNKGNFPGRFSGRQFSNSRSEMNVSTLELGDSALYLCASSLADRVANTEAFFGQGTRLTVV.